This T cell receptor (beta chain) stems from a study of blood T cell repertoires in COVID-19. The overall study: Sites across the United States, Italy and Spain contributed samples from acute and convalescent COVID-19. PBMCs, B-cell-depleted T cells, or T cells provided the cDNA or gDNA that made up the material.

V lost 2 bases, J lost 3 bases, and 7 bases lay in between. The CDR3 sequence is 13 residues long. Germline assignment: CDR1 LGHDT and CDR2 YNNKEL (reference sequence). Per the original methods: Using reference gene primer amplification, nucleated cell counts were estimated. Data came from immunoSEQ multiplex PCR; TCRdb stores just in-frame clones and leaves some out. V, J and clone size were drawn from that table, and D and trimming were deduced from the DNA. In the table there are about 210,000 clones, around 91% of which are singletons. The chain has TRBV3-1 (or the pseudogene TRBV3-2) and TRBJ1-1; D not certain. This sequence originates from a woman aged 40 to 55 with acute or convalescent COVID-19. The sequencing input was peripheral blood. CDR3 in amino acids: CASSQMEHTEAFF. DNA of the CDR3: TGTGCCAGCAGCCAAATGGAGCACACTGAAGCTTTCTTT.